Each of the 9 T cell receptor beta chains below was sequenced from the same sample in a study of shared clonotypes between healthy human individuals (dated by TCRdb to the early 2020s). The library was generated by the immunoSEQ multiplex PCR assay. TCRdb retrieved this table from immuneACCESS and kept in-frame rearrangements only. Not all clones are present; in checked studies, unresolved V genes account for under half, and no reason is known for the remainder. A total of millions of clones appear in this sample, about 92% of them only once. The ten largest clonotypes hold around 1.7% of the sample. For the CD8 naive samples, CD45RO-negative cells were positively selected for CCR7, yielding a CD45RA+CCR7+ population from which TemRA cells were excluded. What was sequenced was naive CD8+ T cells from PBMCs. This specimen's cell subset or site label, interpreted: CD45RA+CCR7+. The origin of the receptors is a young man in good health. Some clones in this sample may be carry-over from other donors' samples.

V gene TRBV2 combines with J gene TRBJ2-2; the D is unclear. Germline V lookup: CDR1 SNHLY, CDR2 FYNNEI. Trimming removed 1 base from V and 3 bases from J, with 9 bases in between. There are 15 residues in the CDR3. The CDR3 nucleotides are TGTGCCAGCAGTGAAGATCTGGAGTACACCGGGGAGCTGTTTTTT. Protein: CASSEDLEYTGELFF.

The rearrangement joins TRBV7-8 to TRBJ2-1, with a possible D match to TRBD2 (6 bases). The CDR3 length is 15 residues. The germline V and J ends were trimmed by 2 bases and 6 bases, with 14 bases remaining between them. Looked up from germline, CDR1 is SGHVS and CDR2 is FQNEAQ. In DNA, the CDR3 is TGTGCCAGCAGCTTATTCCCGGGAGCTCTCAATGAGCAGTTCTTC. Its translation is CASSLFPGALNEQFF.

The chain links TRBV27 to TRBJ1-1, with 7 bases fitting TRBD1. Germline loops: CDR1 MNHEY, CDR2 SMNVEV (reference sequence). V lost 7 bases to trimming and J lost 1 base; unmatched junction nucleotides: 6. The length of the CDR3 is 14 residues. CDR3 amino acids: CASKFRDRNTEAFF. The CDR3 DNA is TGTGCCAGCAAGTTCCGGGACAGGAACACTGAAGCTTTCTTT.

This clone appeared a single time. The rearrangement uses TRBV25-1 and TRBJ1-2; D gene unclear. V was shortened by 5 bases and J by 5 bases, with 9 bases between the two germline ends. Germline lookup yields CDR1 MGHDK and CDR2 SYGVNS. CDR3 length: 12 amino acids. In DNA form, the CDR3 reads TGTGCCAGCAGTACTCGTTATTATGGCTACACCTTC. It encodes CASSTRYYGYTF.

The chain links TRBV29-1 to TRBJ2-5; unclear D gene. V was clipped by 8 bases and J by 9 bases, with 10 bases between them. Germline V gene lookup returns CDR1 SQVTM and CDR2 ANQGSEA. The CDR3 contains 9 residues. DNA of the CDR3: TGCAGCTTCCCCGGGTCCCAGTACTTC. This codes for CSFPGSQYF.

The genes are TRBV27 and TRBJ2-1, with 7 nucleotides matching TRBD2. Germline lookup yields CDR1 MNHEY and CDR2 SMNVEV (reference sequence). The CDR3 has 15 amino acids. Trimming cost V 3 bases and J 7 bases; bases outside gene matches: 9. The DNA for the CDR3 is TGTGCCAGCAGTTTTGGGGGAGGGCCGATGAATGAGCAGTTCTTC. Encoded protein: CASSFGGGPMNEQFF.

The count of this clone is one. The V call is TRBV6-5, the J call TRBJ2-2, with a possible D match to TRBD1 (6 bases). The length of the CDR3 is 15 residues. Trimming took off 7 bases at V and 4 bases at J, with 16 bases between the two ends. Germline V lookup: CDR1 MNHEY, CDR2 SVGAGI. CDR3 region: CASTPGHSTTGELFF. DNA of the CDR3: TGTGCCAGCACCCCGGGACACTCGACCACCGGGGAGCTGTTTTTT.

V gene TRBV19 combines with J gene TRBJ2-2, with a possible D match to TRBD1 (6 bases). Germline CDR1 and CDR2: LNHDA and SQIVND (reference sequence). This CDR3 is built from 15 residues. The V end lost 3 bases, the J end lost 5 bases, and 13 bases lay between the germline ends. CDR3 sequence: CASSISGTSTGELFF. CDR3 bases: TGTGCCAGTAGTATCTCCGGGACATCAACCGGGGAGCTGTTTTTT.

The rearrangement uses TRBV28 and TRBJ2-6; a weak D match, TRBD1 (7 bases). The CDR3 has 18 amino acids. V gave up 7 bases and J gave up 2 bases, with 21 bases separating them. Per germline, CDR1 MDHEN and CDR2 SYDVKM. The CDR3 DNA sequence: TGTGCCAGCAATGGTGGAGGGGGCGTCTTCACTGGGGCCAACGTCCTGACTTTC. Translated: CASNGGGGVFTGANVLTF.